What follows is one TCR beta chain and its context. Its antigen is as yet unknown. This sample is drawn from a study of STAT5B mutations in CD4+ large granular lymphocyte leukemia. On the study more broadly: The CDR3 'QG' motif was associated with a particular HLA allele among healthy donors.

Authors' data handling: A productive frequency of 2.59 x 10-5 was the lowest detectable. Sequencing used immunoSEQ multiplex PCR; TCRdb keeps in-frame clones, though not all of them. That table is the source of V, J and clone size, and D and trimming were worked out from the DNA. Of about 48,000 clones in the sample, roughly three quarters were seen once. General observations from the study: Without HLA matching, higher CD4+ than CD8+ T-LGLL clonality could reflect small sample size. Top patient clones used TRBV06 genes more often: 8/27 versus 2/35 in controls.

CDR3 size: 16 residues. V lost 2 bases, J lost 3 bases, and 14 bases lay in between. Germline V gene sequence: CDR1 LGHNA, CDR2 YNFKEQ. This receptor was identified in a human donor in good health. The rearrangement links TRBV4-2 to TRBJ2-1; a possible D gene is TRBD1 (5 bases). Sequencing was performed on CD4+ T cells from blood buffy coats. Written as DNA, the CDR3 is TGTGCCAGCAGCCAATGGGGCGCGTCGGTCTACAATGAGCAGTTCTTC. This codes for CASSQWGASVYNEQFF.